The 9 T cell receptor beta chains given below trace back to one sample, sequenced in a study of T-cell reconstitution after alpha-beta-depleted transplantation in children (dated by TCRdb to about 2016). The library was built by means of PCR. Sequencing relied on an Illumina HiSeq 2500. TCR libraries were prepared with molecular barcoding, using unique molecular identifiers to normalize TCRbeta repertoire quantification. TCRdb itself trimmed the public reads at Q25 with fastp, ran MiXCR and retained productive beta chains. Each CDR3 protein gets just one entry, which takes the most common genes and DNA from the rows behind it. This sample lists about 200,000 distinct CDR3 sequences; 7.5% to 9.5% were detected once. The top ten clonotypes cover about 40% of the sample. Per the publication, the treatment or condition label means: allogeneic hematopoietic cell transplantation with graft depleted of TCRalphabeta T cells and CD19 B cells.

Sequencing was performed on PBMCs, mostly from graft donor cells, taken 360 days after TCRalphabeta/CD19-depleted stem cell transplant. The receptor set was obtained from a male patient under 10 years old who had a stem cell transplant for acute myeloid leukemia, so the T cells may come from the graft donor.

The chain is built from TRBV7-2 and TRBJ2-7; D not resolved. V lost 1 base to trimming and J lost 2 bases, with 9 bases between them. The CDR3 is 14 amino acids. Germline V lookup: CDR1 SGHTA, CDR2 FQGNSA. CDR3 DNA: TGTGCCAGCAGCTTAGGCCCAGGTACCTACGAGCAGTACTTC. This sequence encodes CASSLGPGTYEQYF.

This clonotype has ten or more counts. The chain carries TRBV5-4 and TRBJ1-2; D perhaps matches TRBD1 (5 bases). In germline, CDR1 is SGHNT, CDR2 YYREEE (reference sequence). Trimming took off 4 bases at V and 5 bases at J, with 9 bases between the two ends. The length of the CDR3 is 12 residues. CDR3 residues: CASSQTDYGYTF. CDR3 sequence (DNA): TGTGCCAGCAGCCAGACAGATTATGGCTACACCTTC.

The sample holds many counts of this clonotype. This chain joins TRBV6-1 and TRBJ1-5; D is uncertain. V gave up 3 bases and J gave up 3 bases, with 12 bases separating them. CDR3 length equals 15 residues. Germline V gene sequence: CDR1 MNHNS, CDR2 SASEGT. The CDR3 is CASSDWEGPNQPQHF. The DNA of the CDR3 is TGTGCCAGCAGTGATTGGGAGGGCCCCAATCAGCCCCAGCATTTT.

This clonotype was seen many times. The J gene is TRBJ2-4, the V gene TRBV20-1; D gene ambiguous. Germline CDR1 and CDR2: DFQATT and SNEGSKA (reference sequence). The CDR3 contains 13 residues. Trimming shortened V by 3 bases and J by 5 bases, and 11 bases separated the two germline ends. The CDR3 DNA sequence: TGCAGTGCTAGTTCCCTCAGACAAAACATTCAGTACTTC. Translated: CSASSLRQNIQYF.

This clonotype was observed at least ten times. This sequence joins TRBV6-5 and TRBJ2-1; D gene unclear. Trimming removed 5 bases from V and 10 bases from J, with 9 bases in between. The germline CDR1 and CDR2 sequences are MNHEY and SVGAGI. The CDR3 is 11 amino acids. The CDR3 sequence: CASSREGEQFF. CDR3 bases: TGTGCCAGCAGTCGAGAAGGCGAGCAGTTCTTC.

This clonotype was counted only a few times. The rearrangement uses TRBV10-1 and TRBJ2-7; no clear D gene. From germline, CDR1 is WNHNN and CDR2 SYGVQD (reference sequence). V dropped 2 bases and J dropped 2 bases, with 19 bases sitting between them. The CDR3 runs 17 residues. The CDR3 loop reads CASSERNWQIHPYEQYV. As DNA, the CDR3 is TGCGCCAGCAGTGAGAGGAATTGGCAGATTCATCCCTACGAGCAGTACGTC.

In its sample, this clonotype was seen many times. This sequence joins TRBV20-1 and TRBJ2-2; D is possibly TRBD2 (6 bases). Trimming shortened V by 1 base and J by 2 bases, and 11 bases separated the two germline ends. Looked up from germline, CDR1 is DFQATT and CDR2 is SNEGSKA (reference sequence). The length of the CDR3 is 15 residues. CDR3 DNA: TGCAGTGCTAGAGTGCCGCGGGGTAACACCGGGGAGCTGTTTTTT. Its translation is CSARVPRGNTGELFF.

This clonotype occurred many times. The CDR3: CASSRDHQETQYF. In DNA form, the CDR3 reads TGTGCCAGCAGCCGGGACCATCAAGAGACCCAGTACTTC. The chain links TRBV12-3 or TRBV12-4 to TRBJ2-5; D might be TRBD1 or TRBD2, each matching 5 bases. The CDR3 is 13 residues long. Trimming removed 6 bases at V and 2 bases at J, with 10 bases between.

There are many counts of this clonotype. This chain uses TRBV5-1 with TRBJ2-5; TRBD1 matches 7 bases. The CDR3 contains 14 residues. J lost 1 base, V lost 4 bases, and 4 bases had no gene match. Germline loops: CDR1 SGHRS, CDR2 YFSETQ. The DNA of the CDR3 is TGCGCCAGCAGCAAGGGGACAGCCCAAGAGACCCAGTACTTC. Translating it yields CASSKGTAQETQYF.